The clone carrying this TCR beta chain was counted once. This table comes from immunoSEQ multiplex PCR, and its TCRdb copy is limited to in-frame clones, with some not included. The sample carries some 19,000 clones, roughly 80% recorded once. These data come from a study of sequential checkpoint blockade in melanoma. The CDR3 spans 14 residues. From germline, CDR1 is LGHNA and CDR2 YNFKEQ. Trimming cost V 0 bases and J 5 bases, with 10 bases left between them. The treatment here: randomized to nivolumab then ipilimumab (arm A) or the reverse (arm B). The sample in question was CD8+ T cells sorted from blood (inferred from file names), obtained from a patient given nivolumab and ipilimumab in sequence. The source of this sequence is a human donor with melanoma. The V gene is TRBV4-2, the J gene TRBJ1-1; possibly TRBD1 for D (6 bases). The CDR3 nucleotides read TGTGCCAGCAGCCAAGACAGGGGCATAACTGAAGCTTTCTTT. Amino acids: CASSQDRGITEAFF.